The entry below describes one T cell receptor (beta chain). Its antigen is undetermined. The study ran the assay at deep level. The protocol was immunoSEQ multiplex PCR, while the TCRdb copy is restricted to in-frame clones and leaves out a portion. The table has 900,000 to 1,200,000 clones, roughly 74% seen once; the top ten hold 0.55% to 0.7%. This sample was included in a study of shared clonotypes between healthy human individuals. Background on the study: Three plates each covered CD4 naive and memory; CD8 naive two, CD8 memory one.

Overall study findings and caveats: Despite large depth, sorted-subset datasets appeared incompletely sequenced. As a rule, naive subsets had a larger estimated richness than memory subsets.

V lost 7 bases and J lost 8, with 14 bases in between. The CDR3 is 12 amino acids. The germline V gene has CDR1 MDHEN and CDR2 SYDVKM. What was sequenced was memory CD4+ T cells from PBMCs. Subset: CD45RA-negative fraction. The chain links TRBV28 to TRBJ1-2; perhaps TRBD1 as D (5 bases). The clonotype comes from a man in his late teens or twenties in good health. Some clones in this sample may be carry-over from other donors' samples. The CDR3: CASISAGIGYTF. The DNA for the CDR3 is TGTGCCAGCATAAGTGCAGGGATAGGCTACACCTTC.